Shown below are 21 T cell receptor beta chains from a single sample sequenced in a study. TCRdb reprocessed the RT-PCR reads via MiXCR and lists one record per CDR3 protein. The table lists about 680,000 distinct CDR3 sequences, 14% of them singletons, with roughly 3.9% in the top ten. The sequenced material came from memory CD4+ T cells from blood. Every receptor here comes from a female donor in good health, serving as a healthy control.

This chain joins TRBV12-3 or TRBV12-4 and TRBJ2-1; 9 bases are shared with TRBD2. Unmatched junction bases numbered 6, after V lost 10 bases and J lost 11 bases. The CDR3 is made up of 11 amino acids. CDR3 sequence (DNA): TGTGCCACGGGACTAGCATATAAGCAGTTCTTC. Translated: CATGLAYKQFF.

The chain combines TRBV10-1 with TRBJ2-1; D gene uncertain. Trimming shortened V by 3 bases and J by 5 bases, and 5 bases separated the two germline ends. CDR3 length: 12 amino acids. In germline, CDR1 is WNHNN, CDR2 SYGVQD (reference sequence). The CDR3 here is CASSEGHNEQFF. In DNA, the CDR3 is TGCGCCAGCAGTGAAGGACACAATGAGCAGTTCTTC.

This clonotype occurred a few times. The rearrangement uses TRBV5-1 and TRBJ2-7; possibly TRBD1 for D (5 bases). This CDR3 comprises 15 residues. V dropped 3 bases and J dropped 4 bases, with 17 bases sitting between them. Germline V gives CDR1 SGHRS, CDR2 YFSETQ. For the CDR3, the DNA is TGCGCCAGCAGCTCCTCGACAGCTGGGTGGTACGAGCAGTACTTC. Amino acid sequence: CASSSSTAGWYEQYF.

This clonotype was counted ten times or more. The rearrangement uses TRBV7-3 and TRBJ1-1; D is ambiguous. Looked up from germline, CDR1 is SGHTA and CDR2 is FQGTGA. This CDR3 has 13 residues. Between the trimmed V and J ends, which lost 3 bases and 0 bases, there was a span of 5 bases. This chain's CDR3 is CASSFGLNTEAFF. CDR3 DNA: TGTGCCAGCAGCTTTGGGTTGAACACTGAAGCTTTCTTT.

The V call is TRBV24-1, the J call TRBJ2-1; D possibly uses TRBD1 or TRBD2 (5 bases each). Germline V CDR1 and CDR2: KGHDR, SFDVKD. The CDR3 is 13 residues long. With 7 bases removed from V and 7 bases from J, the gap between germline ends came to 13 bases. In nucleotides, the CDR3 is TGTGCCACCAGGGGACGGCTGGGTAATGAGCAGTTCTTC. Protein product: CATRGRLGNEQFF.

The chain combines TRBV10-3 with TRBJ1-3, with D tentatively TRBD1 (6 bases). The CDR3 totals 14 residues. The V gene lost 6 bases and the J gene lost 1 base, with 10 bases spanning the gap. Germline CDR1 is ENHRY and CDR2 is SYGVKD. Here the CDR3 DNA reads TGTGCCATCAGGCAAGGACAGTCTGGAAACACCATATATTTT. This gives the protein CAIRQGQSGNTIYF.

The chain combines TRBV5-1 with TRBJ2-5; D may be TRBD2 (6 bases). The germline CDR1 and CDR2 sequences are SGHRS and YFSETQ. CDR3 length: 14 amino acids. Trimming stripped 4 bases from V and 5 bases from J, with 15 bases between. The CDR3, as DNA: TGCGCCAGCAGCCCGTCGGGGGTCGGGGAGACCCAGTACTTC. Translating it yields CASSPSGVGETQYF.

This clonotype occurred a few times. V is TRBV24-1 and J is TRBJ1-1; 7 nucleotides agree with TRBD1. CDR1 KGHDR and CDR2 SFDVKD come from the germline V gene. There are 12 residues in the CDR3. After removal of 6 bases from V and 12 bases from J, the junction contained 9 bases not matched to a gene. DNA for the CDR3: TGTGCCACCAGTCGGGGGGACAGCGGGACTTTCTTT. It yields the protein CATSRGDSGTFF.

With regard to this clonotype: A much larger clone is a single base away; this may be a read error. The chain combines TRBV12-3 or TRBV12-4 with TRBJ2-7; TRBD1 matches at 7 bases. Trimming took 5 bases from V and 3 from J; bases not matched to a gene: 10. The CDR3 is made up of 15 amino acids. This CDR3 reads CASSARTGFRYEQYF. The CDR3 bases are TGTGCCAGCAGTGCCCGGACAGGTTTTCGCTACGAGCAGTACTTC.

This clonotype turned up a few times. This chain links TRBV5-1 with TRBJ2-3; 7 bases fit TRBD1. This CDR3 is 16 amino acids long. CDR1 is SGHRS and CDR2 is YFSETQ in the germline V gene. With 1 base clipped from V and 6 bases from J, the junction kept 11 bases outside the gene matches. CDR3 bases: TGCGCCAGCAGCTTGCGAGGGGGCACCGCAGCGGATACGCAGTATTTT. This sequence encodes CASSLRGGTAADTQYF.

Many counts were recorded for this clonotype. The gene calls are TRBV7-9 and TRBJ1-4; the D is unclear. Germline CDR1 SEHNR, CDR2 FQNEAQ (reference sequence). The CDR3 sequence is 13 residues long. The ends were cut back, 1 base at V and 8 bases at J, with 8 bases in the middle. The DNA of the CDR3 is TGTGCCAGCAGCTTAGGAGCAAGGGAAAAACTGTTTTTT. Amino acids: CASSLGAREKLFF. Supplemented by reference TRBV7-9 and TRBJ1-4, the full variable domain reads DTGVSQNPRHKITKRGQNVTFRCDPISEHNRLYWYRQTLGQGPEFLTYFQNEAQLEKSRLLSDRFSAERPKGSFSTLEIQRTEQGDSAMYLCASSLGAREKLFFGSGTQLSVL.

As regards this clonotype: A much larger clonotype is one base distant, so this may be a read error. This chain links TRBV28 with TRBJ2-7; D call uncertain. The CDR3 loop spans 12 amino acids. Trimming shortened V by 3 bases and J by 2 bases, and 5 bases separated the two germline ends. Germline V gene sequence: CDR1 MDHEN, CDR2 SYDVKM. For the CDR3, the DNA is TGTGCCAGCAGTTTCACCCCCTACGAGCAGTACTTC. The encoded protein is CASSFTPYEQYF. The variable domain in full, with the rest retrieved from reference TRBV28 and TRBJ2-7, is DVKVTQSSRYLVKRTGEKVFLECVQDMDHENMFWYRQDPGLGLRLIYFSYDVKMKEKGDIPEGYSVSREKKERFSLILESASTNQTSMYLCASSFTPYEQYFGPGTRLTVT.

This clonotype was seen many times. The chain carries TRBV12-3 or TRBV12-4 and TRBJ2-2, with 8 bases matching TRBD2. Trimming took 5 bases from V and 6 from J; bases not matched to a gene: 11. This CDR3 has 16 amino acids. In DNA form, the CDR3 reads TGTGCCAGCAGTCCTTGGACGGGAGGGTCCTCCGGGGAGCTGTTTTTT. Translation gives CASSPWTGGSSGELFF.

The chain joins TRBV5-6 to TRBJ2-7; 9 bases align to TRBD1. The CDR3 runs to 15 residues. Germline assignment: CDR1 SGHDT and CDR2 YYEEEE. Trimming at V came to 4 bases and at J to 1 base, leaving 6 bases not matched to a gene. The CDR3 DNA sequence: TGTGCCAGCAGCGTACAGGGGGCTCGGTCCTACGAGCAGTACTTC. It translates to CASSVQGARSYEQYF. Full variable domain (outside the CDR3, taken from reference TRBV5-6 and TRBJ2-7): DAGVTQSPTHLIKTRGQQVTLRCSPKSGHDTVSWYQQALGQGPQFIFQYYEEEERQRGNFPDRFSGHQFPNYSSELNVNALLLGDSALYLCASSVQGARSYEQYFGPGTRLTVT.

V gene TRBV30 combines with J gene TRBJ1-1; a possible D gene is TRBD1 (5 bases). Trimming removed 3 bases at V and 5 bases at J, with 16 bases between. CDR1 is GTSNPN, CDR2 SVGIG, per germline (reference sequence). The CDR3 has 14 residues. CDR3 amino acids: CAWSPVRKGTEAFF. CDR3 bases: TGTGCCTGGAGCCCGGTGAGGAAGGGGACTGAAGCTTTCTTT. The full variable domain, its missing parts supplied by reference TRBV30 and TRBJ1-1, is SQTIHQWPATLVQPVGSPLSLECTVEGTSNPNLYWYRQAAGRGLQLLFYSVGIGQISSEVPQNLSASRPQDRQFILSSKKLLLSDSGFYLCAWSPVRKGTEAFFGQGTRLTVV.

This clonotype was counted only a few times. The chain carries TRBV7-2 and TRBJ2-1, with 12 bases aligning to TRBD2. The germline V gene encodes CDR1 SGHTA and CDR2 FQGNSA. Trimming cost V 4 bases and J 12 bases; bases outside gene matches: 7. The CDR3 runs to 14 residues. CDR3 in amino acids: CASSYGTSGLRQFF. CDR3 nucleotide sequence: TGTGCCAGCAGCTACGGGACTAGCGGGTTAAGGCAGTTCTTC. Supplemented by reference TRBV7-2 and TRBJ2-1, the full variable domain reads GAGVSQSPSNKVTEKGKDVELRCDPISGHTALYWYRQSLGQGLEFLIYFQGNSAPDKSGLPSDRFSAERTGGSVSTLTIQRTQQEDSAVYLCASSYGTSGLRQFFGPGTRLTVL.

This clonotype has just a few counts. CDR3 DNA: TGCGCCAGCAGCCCCGGGAGACAGGGGGCAGATACGCAGTATTTT. This codes for CASSPGRQGADTQYF. The chain couples TRBV4-3 to TRBJ2-3, with 9 bases identical to TRBD1. The CDR3 is made up of 15 amino acids. Germline values: CDR1 LGHNA, CDR2 YSLEER. J was trimmed by 4 bases and V by 4 bases; bases with no gene match: 6.

This clonotype has more than one count but fewer than ten. The rearrangement links TRBV7-2 to TRBJ1-1; D not certain. Germline V gene data show CDR1 as SGHTA and CDR2 as FQGNSA. V lost 1 base and J lost 7, with 7 bases in between. CDR3 length: 12 amino acids. The CDR3 coding sequence is TGTGCCAGCAGCTTAGGATGGTTTGAAGCTTTCTTT. Its protein product is CASSLGWFEAFF.

This clonotype was detected many times. V usage is TRBV24-1 and J usage is TRBJ2-7; no definite D call. This CDR3 is built from 13 residues. V lost 3 bases to trimming and J lost 5 bases, with 10 bases between them. From germline, CDR1 is KGHDR and CDR2 SFDVKD. The CDR3 protein is CATSDHMSHEQYF. In nucleotides, the CDR3 is TGTGCCACCAGTGATCACATGAGCCACGAGCAGTACTTC.

This clonotype was seen ten or more times. The chain is built from TRBV18 and TRBJ2-2; 7 bases line up with TRBD2. The CDR3 extends over 17 amino acids. J was trimmed by 5 bases and V by 0 bases; bases with no gene match: 9. Per the germline V gene, CDR1 is KGHSH and CDR2 is LQKENI. CDR3: CASSPPTSTSLTGELFF. The CDR3 coding sequence is TGTGCCAGCTCACCACCGACTAGCACCAGTCTGACCGGGGAGCTGTTTTTT.

This clonotype was observed at least ten times. This chain joins TRBV5-1 and TRBJ2-5, with 8 bases that match TRBD1. This CDR3 spans 16 amino acids. Per the germline V gene, CDR1 is SGHRS and CDR2 is YFSETQ. Trimming at V came to 1 base and at J to 1 base, leaving 6 bases not matched to a gene. CDR3 nucleotide sequence: TGCGCCAGCAGCTTGAGCCAGGGGGCACGCCAAGAGACCCAGTACTTC. Translated, it gives CASSLSQGARQETQYF.